The source of this T cell receptor (beta chain) is a study of T cells expressing NK-cell markers. Across the study: Repertoires of TCR beta were obtained from T cells sorted as CD3+CD56+NKG2C+, CD3+CD56+NKG2C- and CD3+CD56-NKG2C+. Out of eight donors sequenced, seven tested HCMV-seropositive and the remaining one seronegative.

After re-calling the 5' RACE reads, TCRdb lists one entry per CDR3 protein, DNA absent. The listing contains about 440,000 distinct CDR3 sequences. Germline V CDR1 and CDR2: SQVTM, ANQGSEA. The CDR3 sequence is 16 residues long. As to this clonotype: Its antigen remains unknown.

Study-level points and caveats: The CD3+CD56-NKG2C+ fraction of several donors was likewise dominated by these clonotypes.

The sequenced sample was blood T cells: a sorted CD56 or NKG2C T cell subset, CD4+ or CD8+ T cells, or bulk PBMC T cells (not recorded which). The source of this sequence is a woman between 18 and 75 years old in good health. The chain has TRBV29-1 and TRBJ2-2. The CDR3: CSVVISTATNTGELFF.